A single sample is the source of the 15 T cell receptor beta chains below, sequenced in a study of cytomegalovirus exposure and HLA in healthy donors. PCR employed 60 Vbeta and 13 Jbeta primers. Produced via immunoSEQ multiplex PCR; TCRdb's table is partial and in-frame only. The top ten hold 12% to 15% of the sample, which has about 110,000 clones, around 74% seen once. The material sequenced was PBMCs. These receptors were collected from a woman aged 35 to 49 in good health and CMV-seropositive.

This rearrangement joins TRBV7-2 to TRBJ1-1; D possibly corresponds to TRBD1 (5 bases). The CDR3 loop spans 14 amino acids. Germline lookup yields CDR1 SGHTA and CDR2 FQGNSA. Trimming took off 1 base at V and 3 bases at J, with 9 bases between the two ends. The CDR3 is CASSLGRGYTEAFF. The CDR3 nucleotides are TGTGCCAGCAGCTTAGGTAGGGGTTACACTGAAGCTTTCTTT. Full variable domain (remainder filled in from reference TRBV7-2 and TRBJ1-1): GAGVSQSPSNKVTEKGKDVELRCDPISGHTALYWYRQSLGQGLEFLIYFQGNSAPDKSGLPSDRFSAERTGGSVSTLTIQRTQQEDSAVYLCASSLGRGYTEAFFGQGTRLTVV.

The chain carries TRBV5-8 and TRBJ1-1, with D possibly TRBD1 on 5 matching bases. Trimming pared 2 bases from V and 5 bases from J, leaving 13 bases between. This CDR3 comprises 14 residues. CDR1 is SGHTS and CDR2 is YDEGEE in the germline V gene. The CDR3 sequence is CASSFDSSGTEAFF. The CDR3 region has the DNA TGTGCCAGCAGCTTTGACTCCTCAGGGACTGAAGCTTTCTTT.

The chain links TRBV11-2 to TRBJ2-7; 7 positions match TRBD2. Germline assignment: CDR1 SGHAT and CDR2 FQNNGV. This CDR3 comprises 13 residues. J gave up 5 bases and V 3 bases, and 4 bases lay outside the gene matches. For the CDR3, the DNA is TGTGCCAGCAGCTTTGCTGGGGGGGACGAGCAGTACTTC. Its protein product is CASSFAGGDEQYF.

In its sample, this clone was seen once. V usage is TRBV7-3 and J usage is TRBJ2-1; 8 bases are shared with TRBD2. Germline CDR1 is SGHTA and CDR2 is FQGTGA. The CDR3 loop spans 15 amino acids. V trimming: 5 bases; J trimming: 0 bases; junction bases outside the gene matches: 3. CDR3 in DNA: TGTGCCAGCAGCGCACGGGGGGGCTCCTACAATGAGCAGTTCTTC. Translated: CASSARGGSYNEQFF.

The rearrangement uses TRBV19 and TRBJ2-3; D may be TRBD2 (5 bases). Germline V gene data show CDR1 as LNHDA and CDR2 as SQIVND (reference sequence). The CDR3 extends over 16 amino acids. V shed 7 bases and J shed 0 bases, with 17 bases lying between them. In DNA form, the CDR3 reads TGTGCCAGTACCCCACGTGGACTTAAAAGCACAGATACGCAGTATTTT. It translates to CASTPRGLKSTDTQYF.

The V gene is TRBV7-6, the J gene TRBJ1-1; 7 nucleotides match TRBD1. CDR1 and CDR2 (germline): SGHVS, FNYEAQ. CDR3 length equals 17 residues. The V segment lost 1 base and the J segment 5 bases; nucleotides outside the gene matches: 13. The CDR3 DNA is TGTGCCAGCAGCTTAGAGGGGGCCTTTCCCCTGGGAACTGAAGCTTTCTTT. Its translation is CASSLEGAFPLGTEAFF.

V is TRBV19 and J is TRBJ2-1, with a possible D match to TRBD1 (6 bases). This CDR3 comprises 11 residues. In germline, CDR1 is LNHDA, CDR2 SQIVND (reference sequence). Between the trimmed V and J ends, which lost 5 bases and 9 bases, there was a span of 8 bases. The CDR3 region is CASSSTGEQFF. The CDR3 DNA is TGTGCCAGTAGTTCGACAGGTGAGCAGTTCTTC.

The chain carries TRBV7-9 and TRBJ2-1; D gene uncertain. The CDR3 runs to 16 residues. Looked up from germline, CDR1 is SEHNR and CDR2 is FQNEAQ (reference sequence). Trimming stripped 5 bases from V and 4 bases from J, with 18 bases between. The CDR3 is CASSPRLGRDYNEQFF. CDR3 sequence (DNA): TGTGCCAGCAGCCCCCGCCTGGGCCGTGATTACAATGAGCAGTTCTTC.

The V gene is TRBV6-1, the J gene TRBJ1-2; TRBD1 might be the D (5 bases). The length of the CDR3 is 12 residues. Trimming took 8 bases from V and 2 from J, leaving 9 bases between them. Germline V gives CDR1 MNHNS, CDR2 SASEGT. This chain's CDR3 is CASRSGNYGYTF. Written as DNA, the CDR3 is TGTGCCAGCCGGTCAGGGAACTATGGCTACACCTTC.

This clone was recorded only once. The V and J genes are TRBV11-3 and TRBJ2-2; 9 bases line up with TRBD2. The CDR3 contains 15 residues. J was trimmed by 6 bases and V by 7 bases; bases with no gene match: 9. Germline V gene data show CDR1 as SGHNT and CDR2 as YENEEA. CDR3 in amino acids: CASKLSGGASGELFF. The CDR3 DNA reads TGTGCCAGCAAACTTAGCGGGGGAGCTTCCGGGGAGCTGTTTTTT.

This chain connects TRBV16 to TRBJ1-5, with D unresolved. The V end was cut by 4 bases, the J end by 7 bases, with 11 bases between. The CDR3 length is 13 residues. Germline CDR1 is KGHSY and CDR2 is FQNENV. CDR3 loop: CASSPRGQQPQHF. The CDR3 DNA is TGTGCCAGCAGCCCCAGAGGTCAGCAGCCCCAGCATTTT.

The chain carries TRBV29-1 and TRBJ2-7; 11 bases map to TRBD1. Germline V gene lookup returns CDR1 SQVTM and CDR2 ANQGSEA. The CDR3 contains 13 residues. The V gene end was trimmed by 4 bases and the J gene end by 5 bases; junction bases not matched to a gene: 4. Here the CDR3 DNA reads TGCAGCGTTGGAGGGACAGGGGGGGACGAGCAGTACTTC. This encodes CSVGGTGGDEQYF.

The chain employs TRBV7-2 and TRBJ2-7; 7 bases are a match to TRBD1. Per germline, CDR1 SGHTA and CDR2 FQGNSA. This CDR3 contains 14 residues. With V trimmed by 0 bases and J by 5 bases, 4 bases remained unmatched. The CDR3 sequence is CASSLATGLHEQYF. As DNA, the CDR3 is TGTGCCAGCAGCTTAGCGACAGGGCTCCACGAGCAGTACTTC.

V is TRBV4-3 and J is TRBJ1-2; unclear D gene. The ends were cut back, 0 bases at V and 8 bases at J, with 16 bases in the middle. Germline V gene data show CDR1 as LGHNA and CDR2 as YSLEER. This CDR3 is built from 15 residues. In DNA form, the CDR3 reads TGCGCCAGCAGCCAAGATGGTATGGCAGGAACCGGCTACACCTTC. Amino acids: CASSQDGMAGTGYTF.

V and J are TRBV18 and TRBJ2-7; 8 bases are shared with TRBD1. Trimming took 3 bases from V and 0 from J; bases not matched to a gene: 4. The CDR3 has 15 residues. Germline-derived CDR1 and CDR2 are KGHSH and LQKENI. CDR3 nucleotides: TGTGCCAGCTCACCCGCCGGACAGGGCTCCTACGAGCAGTACTTC. Amino acids: CASSPAGQGSYEQYF. Drawing the rest from reference TRBV18 and TRBJ2-7, the complete variable domain is NAGVMQNPRHLVRRRGQEARLRCSPMKGHSHVYWYRQLPEEGLKFMVYLQKENIIDESGMPKERFSAEFPKEGPSILRIQQVVRGDSAAYFCASSPAGQGSYEQYFGPGTRLTVT.